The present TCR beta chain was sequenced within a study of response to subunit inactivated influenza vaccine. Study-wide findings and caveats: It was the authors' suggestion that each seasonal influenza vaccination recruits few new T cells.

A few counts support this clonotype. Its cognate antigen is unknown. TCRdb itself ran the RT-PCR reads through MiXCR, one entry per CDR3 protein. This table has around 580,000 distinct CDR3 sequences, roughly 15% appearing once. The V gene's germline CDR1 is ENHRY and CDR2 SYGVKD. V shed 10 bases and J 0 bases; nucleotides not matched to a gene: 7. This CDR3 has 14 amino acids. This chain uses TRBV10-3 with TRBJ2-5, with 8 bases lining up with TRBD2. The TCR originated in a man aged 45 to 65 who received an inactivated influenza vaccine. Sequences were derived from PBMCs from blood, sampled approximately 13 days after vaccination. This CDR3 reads CATCDGGDQETQYF. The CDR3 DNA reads TGTGCCACCTGTGACGGGGGGGACCAAGAGACCCAGTACTTC.